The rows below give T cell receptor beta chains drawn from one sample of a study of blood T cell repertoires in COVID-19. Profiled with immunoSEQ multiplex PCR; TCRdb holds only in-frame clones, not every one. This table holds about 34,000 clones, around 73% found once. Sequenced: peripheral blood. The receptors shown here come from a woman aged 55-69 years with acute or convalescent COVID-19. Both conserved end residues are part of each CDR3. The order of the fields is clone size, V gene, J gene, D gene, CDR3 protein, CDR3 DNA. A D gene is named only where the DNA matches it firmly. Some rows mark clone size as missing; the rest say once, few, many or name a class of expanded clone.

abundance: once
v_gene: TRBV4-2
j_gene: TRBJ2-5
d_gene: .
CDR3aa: CASSQGTGGTETQYF
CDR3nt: TGTGCCAGCAGCCAAGGAACTGGAGGTACGGAGACCCAGTACTTC

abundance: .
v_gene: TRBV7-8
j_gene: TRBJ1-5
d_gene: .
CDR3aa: CASTLGRQGNQPQHF
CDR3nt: TGTGCCAGCACCTTGGGTAGGCAGGGGAACCAGCCCCAGCATTTT

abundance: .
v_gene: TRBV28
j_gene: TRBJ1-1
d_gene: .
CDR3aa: CASSLGNTEAFF
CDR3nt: TGTGCCAGCAGTTTGGGCAACACTGAAGCTTTCTTT

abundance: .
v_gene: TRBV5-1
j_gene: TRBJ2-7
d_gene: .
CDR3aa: CASSLTASTYEQYF
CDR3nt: TGCGCCAGCAGCCTGACAGCTTCTACCTACGAGCAGTACTTC

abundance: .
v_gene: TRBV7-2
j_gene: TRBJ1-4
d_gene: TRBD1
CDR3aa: CASSFSGTGKEKLFF
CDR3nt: TGTGCCAGCAGCTTCTCCGGGACAGGGAAGGAAAAACTGTTTTTT

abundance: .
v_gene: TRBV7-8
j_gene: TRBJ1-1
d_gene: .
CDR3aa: CASSLGWGTTDTEAFF
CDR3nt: TGTGCCAGCAGCTTAGGTTGGGGGACAACCGACACTGAAGCTTTCTTT

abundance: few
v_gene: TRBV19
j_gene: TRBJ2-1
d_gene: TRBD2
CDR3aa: CASSMLAGGSYEQFF
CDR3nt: TGTGCCAGTAGTATGTTGGCGGGGGGAAGCTATGAGCAGTTCTTC

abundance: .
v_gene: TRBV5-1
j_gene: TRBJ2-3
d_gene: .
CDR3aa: CASSSLQADTQYF
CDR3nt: TGCGCCAGCAGCTCCTTGCAGGCAGATACGCAGTATTTT

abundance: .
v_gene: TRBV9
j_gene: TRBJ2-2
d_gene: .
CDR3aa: CASRREGGDTGELFF
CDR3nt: TGTGCCAGCAGGCGAGAGGGCGGAGACACCGGGGAGCTGTTTTTT

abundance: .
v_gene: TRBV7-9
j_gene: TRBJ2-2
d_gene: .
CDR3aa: CASSYQGGVNTGELFF
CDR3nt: TGTGCCAGCAGCTACCAGGGGGGAGTGAACACCGGGGAGCTGTTTTTT

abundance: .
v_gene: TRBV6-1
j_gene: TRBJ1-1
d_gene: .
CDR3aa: CASSVYPGTSSRGTEAFF
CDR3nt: TGTGCCAGCAGTGTATATCCTGGGACATCCTCTAGGGGCACTGAAGCTTTCTTT

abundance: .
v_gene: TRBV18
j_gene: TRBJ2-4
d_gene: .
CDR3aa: CASSPFGQTVLAKNIQYF
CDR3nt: TGTGCCAGCTCACCATTTGGACAGACAGTCCTAGCCAAAAACATTCAGTACTTC

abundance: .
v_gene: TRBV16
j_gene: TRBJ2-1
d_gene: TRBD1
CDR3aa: CASSSYPRQGAEQFF
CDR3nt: TGTGCCAGCAGCTCCTACCCCAGACAGGGGGCTGAGCAGTTCTTC

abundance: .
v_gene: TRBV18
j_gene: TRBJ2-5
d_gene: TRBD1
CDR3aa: CASSPLDRAETQYF
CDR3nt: TGTGCCAGCTCACCCCTGGACAGGGCAGAGACCCAGTACTTC

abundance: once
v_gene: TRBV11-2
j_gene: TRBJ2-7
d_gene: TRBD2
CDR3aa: CASSLGGTKAEQYF
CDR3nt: TGTGCCAGCAGCTTAGGGGGGACTAAGGCCGAGCAGTACTTC

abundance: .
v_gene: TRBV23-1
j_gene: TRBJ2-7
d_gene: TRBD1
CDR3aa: CASSQGKTWDRDVDEQYF
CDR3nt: TGCGCCAGCAGTCAGGGGAAAACTTGGGACAGGGACGTCGACGAGCAGTACTTC

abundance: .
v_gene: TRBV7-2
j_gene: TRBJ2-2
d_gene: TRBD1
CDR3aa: CASSSMQGAGELFF
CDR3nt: TGTGCCAGCAGCTCTATGCAGGGGGCCGGGGAGCTGTTTTTT

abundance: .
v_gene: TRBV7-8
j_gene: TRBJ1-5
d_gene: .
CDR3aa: CASSGGGLNSNQPQHF
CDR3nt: TGTGCCAGCAGCGGGGGGGGTTTAAATAGTAATCAGCCCCAGCATTTT

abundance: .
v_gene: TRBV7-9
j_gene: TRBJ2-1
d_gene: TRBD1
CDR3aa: CASSSGQGKWSEQFF
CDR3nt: TGTGCCAGCAGCTCCGGACAGGGGAAATGGAGTGAGCAGTTCTTC

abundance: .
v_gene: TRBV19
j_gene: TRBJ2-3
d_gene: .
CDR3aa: CASRLGASDTQYF
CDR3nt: TGTGCCAGTAGGCTGGGGGCGTCGGATACGCAGTATTTT

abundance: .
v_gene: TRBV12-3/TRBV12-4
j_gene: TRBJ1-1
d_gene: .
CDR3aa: CASSVASTSEAFF
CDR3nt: TGTGCCAGCAGTGTAGCCTCTACCTCCGAAGCTTTCTTT

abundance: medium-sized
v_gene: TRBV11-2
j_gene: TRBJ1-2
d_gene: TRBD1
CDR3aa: CASSLRQGWNYGYTF
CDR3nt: TGTGCCAGCAGCTTAAGACAGGGATGGAACTATGGCTACACCTTC

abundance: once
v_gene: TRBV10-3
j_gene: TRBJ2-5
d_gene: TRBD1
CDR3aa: CAISESRDSARETQYF
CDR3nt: TGTGCCATCAGTGAGTCGAGGGACAGTGCCCGGGAGACCCAGTACTTC

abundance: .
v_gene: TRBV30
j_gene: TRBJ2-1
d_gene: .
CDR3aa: CAFRGANAYNEQFF
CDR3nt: TGTGCTTTTCGGGGGGCCAACGCCTACAATGAGCAGTTCTTC

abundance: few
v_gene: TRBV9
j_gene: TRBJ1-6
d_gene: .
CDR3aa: CASARILDSPLHF
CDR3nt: TGTGCCAGCGCGCGGATCCTGGATTCACCCCTCCACTTT

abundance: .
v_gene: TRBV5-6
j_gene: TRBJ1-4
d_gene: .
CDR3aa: CASSFKLATNEKLFF
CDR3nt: TGTGCCAGCAGCTTTAAGTTAGCAACTAATGAAAAACTGTTTTTT

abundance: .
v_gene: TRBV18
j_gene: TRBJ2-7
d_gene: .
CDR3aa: CASSLPGTPTYEQYF
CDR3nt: TGTGCCAGCTCATTACCAGGAACCCCTACCTACGAGCAGTACTTC

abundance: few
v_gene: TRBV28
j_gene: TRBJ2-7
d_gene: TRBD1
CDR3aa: CASSLIRTGSSGTSYEQYF
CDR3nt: TGTGCCAGCAGTTTAATTAGGACAGGGAGCTCTGGGACCTCCTACGAGCAGTACTTC

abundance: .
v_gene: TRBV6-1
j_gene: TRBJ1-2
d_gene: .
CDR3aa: CASSEVTGPYGYTF
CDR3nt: TGTGCCAGCAGTGAAGTCACAGGGCCCTATGGCTACACCTTC

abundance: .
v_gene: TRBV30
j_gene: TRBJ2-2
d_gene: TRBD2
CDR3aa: CAWGGLAGSHTGELFF
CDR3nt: TGTGCCTGGGGGGGACTAGCGGGGTCTCACACCGGGGAGCTGTTTTTT

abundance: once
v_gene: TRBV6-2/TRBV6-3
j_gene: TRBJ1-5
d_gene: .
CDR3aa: CASSPLTYRVGDQPQHF
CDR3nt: TGTGCCAGCAGTCCGCTCACCTACAGGGTTGGGGATCAGCCCCAGCATTTT

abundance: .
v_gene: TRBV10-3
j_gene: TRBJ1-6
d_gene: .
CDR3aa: CAIRNMAGSPLHF
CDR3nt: TGTGCCATCAGGAACATGGCAGGGTCACCCCTCCACTTT

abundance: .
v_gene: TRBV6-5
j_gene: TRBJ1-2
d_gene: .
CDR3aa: CASSIDSNYGYTF
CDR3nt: TGTGCCAGCAGTATCGACAGTAACTATGGCTACACCTTC

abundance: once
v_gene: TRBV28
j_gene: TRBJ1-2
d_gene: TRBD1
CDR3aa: CASSAGQGIFYGYTF
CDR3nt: TGTGCCAGCAGTGCTGGACAGGGGATTTTCTATGGCTACACCTTC

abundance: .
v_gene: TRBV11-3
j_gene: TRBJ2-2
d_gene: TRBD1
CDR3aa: CASSPRDRADTGELFF
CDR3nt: TGTGCCAGCAGCCCCCGGGACAGGGCAGACACCGGGGAGCTGTTTTTT

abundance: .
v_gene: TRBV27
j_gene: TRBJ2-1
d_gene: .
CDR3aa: CASSLWTGNEQFF
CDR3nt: TGTGCCAGCAGTTTATGGACTGGCAATGAGCAGTTCTTC

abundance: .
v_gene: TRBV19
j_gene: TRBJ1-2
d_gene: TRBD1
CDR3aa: CASSPQQGVASYGYTF
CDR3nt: TGTGCCAGTAGTCCGCAACAGGGGGTCGCTAGCTATGGCTACACCTTC

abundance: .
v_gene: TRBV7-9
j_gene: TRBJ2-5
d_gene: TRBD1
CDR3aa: CASSLAGTGQETQYF
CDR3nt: TGTGCCAGCAGCTTAGCGGGGACAGGACAAGAGACCCAGTACTTC

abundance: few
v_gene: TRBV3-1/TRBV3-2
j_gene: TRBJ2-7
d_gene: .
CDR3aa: CASSQDLGVTF
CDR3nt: TGTGCCAGCAGCCAAGATCTTGGAGTAACCTTC

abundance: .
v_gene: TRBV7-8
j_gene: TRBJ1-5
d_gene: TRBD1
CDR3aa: CASSLAQGSNQPQHF
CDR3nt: TGTGCCAGCAGCTTAGCACAGGGGAGTAATCAGCCCCAGCATTTT

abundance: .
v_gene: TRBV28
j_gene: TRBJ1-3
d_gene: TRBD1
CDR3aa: CASRKDRGSGNTIYF
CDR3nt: TGTGCCAGCAGGAAGGACAGGGGGAGTGGAAACACCATATATTTT

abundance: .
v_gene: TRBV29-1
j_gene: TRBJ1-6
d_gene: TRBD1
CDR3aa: CSVAFGQGNSPLHF
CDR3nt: TGCAGCGTCGCGTTCGGACAGGGTAATTCACCCCTCCACTTT

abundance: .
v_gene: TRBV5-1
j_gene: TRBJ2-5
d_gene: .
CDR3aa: CASSLVGAMGETQYF
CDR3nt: TGCGCCAGCAGCCTGGTGGGGGCCATGGGTGAGACCCAGTACTTC

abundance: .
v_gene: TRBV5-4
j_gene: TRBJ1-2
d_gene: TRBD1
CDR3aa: CASSLPETGLEPNYGYTF
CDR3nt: TGTGCCAGCAGCTTACCGGAGACAGGGCTAGAACCTAACTATGGCTACACCTTC

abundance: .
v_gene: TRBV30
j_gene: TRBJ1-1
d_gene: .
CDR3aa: CAWKLGFEAFF
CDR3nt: TGTGCCTGGAAACTAGGGTTTGAAGCTTTCTTT

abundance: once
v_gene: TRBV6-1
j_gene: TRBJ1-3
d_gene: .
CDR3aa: CASSESLTGSGNTIYF
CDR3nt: TGTGCCAGCAGTGAGAGCCTTACAGGGTCTGGAAACACCATATATTTT

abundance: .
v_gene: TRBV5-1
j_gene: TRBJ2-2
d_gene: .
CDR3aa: CASSPKNTGELFF
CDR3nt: TGCGCCAGCAGCCCAAAGAACACCGGGGAGCTGTTTTTT

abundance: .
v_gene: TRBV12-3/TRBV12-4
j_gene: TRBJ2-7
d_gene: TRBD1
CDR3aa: CASRAGQGGEQYF
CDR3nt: TGTGCCAGCAGGGCGGGACAGGGGGGTGAGCAGTACTTC

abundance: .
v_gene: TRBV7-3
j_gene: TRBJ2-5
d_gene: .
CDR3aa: CASSRDQETQYF
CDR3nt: TGTGCCAGCAGCAGAGACCAAGAGACCCAGTACTTC

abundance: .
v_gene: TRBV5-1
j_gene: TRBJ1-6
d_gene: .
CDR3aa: CASSLEGPPSSPLHF
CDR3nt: TGCGCCAGCAGCTTGGAGGGGCCTCCGAGTTCACCCCTCCACTTT

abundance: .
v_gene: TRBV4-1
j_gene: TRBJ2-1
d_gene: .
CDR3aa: CASTWRGPAEQFF
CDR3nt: TGCGCCAGCACCTGGCGGGGGCCGGCTGAGCAGTTCTTC

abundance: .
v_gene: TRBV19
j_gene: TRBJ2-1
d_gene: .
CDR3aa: CASSRQDREQFF
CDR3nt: TGTGCCAGTAGTCGACAGGATAGGGAGCAGTTCTTC

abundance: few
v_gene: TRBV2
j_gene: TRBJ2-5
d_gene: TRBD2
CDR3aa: CASSETRGSGRAQYF
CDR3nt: TGTGCCAGCAGTGAGACGCGGGGGTCAGGCAGGGCCCAGTACTTC